The clone carrying this T cell receptor (beta chain) was recorded many times. The CDR3 runs to 14 residues. Trimming cost V 0 bases and J 1 base, with 7 bases left between them. In germline, CDR1 is ENHRY, CDR2 SYGVKD. Time point here: pre-sensitization, week 0. As to treatment: therapeutic diphenylcyclopropenone sensitization with weekly scalp DPC. This entry comes from a study of human T cells and chemical hapten exposure. MiXCR was run by TCRdb on the RACE reads, yielding one entry per CDR3 protein. Of some 330,000 distinct CDR3 sequences listed, roughly 6% are singletons. The sequencing used whole blood, collected in connection with sensitization to the hapten diphenylcyclopropenone (DPC). This TCR was sampled from a young woman with alopecia areata. Some clones in this sample may be carry-over from other donors' samples. This chain joins TRBV10-3 and TRBJ2-7, with D possibly matching TRBD2 (5 bases). CDR3 in DNA: TGTGCCATCAGTGAGTCCCGGGATTCCTACGAGCAGTACTTC. It yields the protein CAISESRDSYEQYF.